This record looks at one T cell receptor (beta chain) sequence and its context. Other DNA sequences in the same sample also yield this CDR3. These data come from a study of shared clonotypes between healthy human individuals. V lost 2 bases, J lost 6 bases, and 3 bases stayed unmatched. CDR3 size: 14 residues. In germline, CDR1 is SGDLS, CDR2 YYNGEE. Clones were sequenced by immunoSEQ multiplex PCR, and TCRdb holds only the in-frame ones, with some missing. The table includes millions of clones, more than 85% detected once. Naive CD8 populations comprised CD45RO-negative cells positively selected for CCR7, excluding terminally differentiated effector memory CD45RA+ cells.

This chain connects TRBV9 to TRBJ2-7; 12 bases are shared with TRBD1. The sample consisted of naive CD8+ T cells from PBMCs. This receptor was obtained from a man between 18 and 29 years old in good health. Some clones in this sample may be carry-over from other donors' samples. The CDR3, as DNA: TGTGCCAGCAGCGTGGGACAGGGGGCGGGCGAGCAGTACTTC. Protein: CASSVGQGAGEQYF.